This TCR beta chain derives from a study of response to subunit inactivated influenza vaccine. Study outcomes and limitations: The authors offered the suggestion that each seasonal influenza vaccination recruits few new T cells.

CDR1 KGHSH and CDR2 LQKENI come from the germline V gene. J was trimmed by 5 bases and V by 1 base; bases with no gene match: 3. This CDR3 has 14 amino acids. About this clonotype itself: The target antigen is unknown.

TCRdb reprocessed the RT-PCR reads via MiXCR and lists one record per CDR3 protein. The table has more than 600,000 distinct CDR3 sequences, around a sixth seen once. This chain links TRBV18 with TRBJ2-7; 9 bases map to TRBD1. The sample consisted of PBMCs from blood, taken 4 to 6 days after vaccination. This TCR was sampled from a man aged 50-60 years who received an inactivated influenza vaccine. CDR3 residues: CASSPLGQGNEQYF. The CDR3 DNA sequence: TGTGCCAGCTCACCACTTGGACAGGGGAACGAGCAGTACTTC.